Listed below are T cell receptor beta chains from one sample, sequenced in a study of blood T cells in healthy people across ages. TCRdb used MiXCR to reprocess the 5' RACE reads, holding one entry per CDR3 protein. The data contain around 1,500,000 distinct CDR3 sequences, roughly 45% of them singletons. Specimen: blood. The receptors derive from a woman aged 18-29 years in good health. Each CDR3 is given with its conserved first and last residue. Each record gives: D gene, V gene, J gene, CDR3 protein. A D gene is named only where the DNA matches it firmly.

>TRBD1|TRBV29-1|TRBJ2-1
CSVELGQGYNEQFF
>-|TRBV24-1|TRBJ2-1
CATSAKGGGGYNEQFF
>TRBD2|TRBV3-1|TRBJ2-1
CASSPAGGVNEQFF
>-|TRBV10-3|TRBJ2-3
CAIRVTSTDTQYF
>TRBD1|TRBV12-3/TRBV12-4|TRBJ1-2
CASSSDRPCGYTF
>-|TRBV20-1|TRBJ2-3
CSATQAQTTDTQYF
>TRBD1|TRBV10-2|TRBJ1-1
CASQDRVTEAFF
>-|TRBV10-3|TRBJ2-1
CAISESAFPNEQFF
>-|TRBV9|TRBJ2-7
CASSVGTGLAGEQYF
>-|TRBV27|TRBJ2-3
CASSSDGRATQYF
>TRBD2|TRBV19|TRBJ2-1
CASSIGSGRAFYSYNEQFF
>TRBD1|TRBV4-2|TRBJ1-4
CASSQDIGWQGGEKLFF
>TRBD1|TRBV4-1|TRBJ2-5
CASSLRDSEETQYF
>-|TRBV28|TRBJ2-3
CASSPPADLRGYF
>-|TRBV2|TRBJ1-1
CASIRGWGTEAFF
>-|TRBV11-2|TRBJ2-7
CASSLDPAGYEQYF
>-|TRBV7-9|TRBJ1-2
CASSPMKAGSGNGYTF
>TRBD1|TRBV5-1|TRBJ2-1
CASSSDRVSYNEQFF
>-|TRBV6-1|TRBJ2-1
CASSASEGSYNEQFF
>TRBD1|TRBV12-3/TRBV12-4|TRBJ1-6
CASSLGDRVSPLHF
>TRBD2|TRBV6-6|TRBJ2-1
CASSDSSGRLHEQFF
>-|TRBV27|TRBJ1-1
CASSLSPDDKAFF
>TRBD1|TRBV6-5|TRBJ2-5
CASSRRDSQETQYF
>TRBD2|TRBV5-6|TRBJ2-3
CASSSSGRASTDTQYF
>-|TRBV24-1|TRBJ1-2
CVTSDSDSPPSYGYTF
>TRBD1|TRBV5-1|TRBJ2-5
CASRLPGTGVETQYF
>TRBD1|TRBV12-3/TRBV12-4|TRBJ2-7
CASSSTGTGDYEQYF
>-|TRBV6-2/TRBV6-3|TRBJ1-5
CASSPLSATGWDQPQHF
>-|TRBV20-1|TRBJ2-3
CSASLGELTDTQYF
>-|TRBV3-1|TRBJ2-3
CASSQMGGPDTQYF
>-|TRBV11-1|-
CASSLAGGWDIQYF
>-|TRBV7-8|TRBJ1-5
CASSLQESSNQPQHF
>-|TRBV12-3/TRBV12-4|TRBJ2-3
CASRNRLSTDTQYF
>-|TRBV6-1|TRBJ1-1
CATDEGGGNTEAFF
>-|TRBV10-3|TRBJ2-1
CAISGATGISYNEQFF
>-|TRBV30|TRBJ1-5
CAWSTAGNQPQHF
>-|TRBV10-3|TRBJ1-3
CATVGNSGNTIYF
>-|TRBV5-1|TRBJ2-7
CASSLSPHPYEQYF
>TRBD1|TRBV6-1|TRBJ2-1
CASSASDRASYNEQFF
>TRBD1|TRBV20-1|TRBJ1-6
CSARTDRANSSLHF
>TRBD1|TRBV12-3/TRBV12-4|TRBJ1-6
CASSRDRENSPLHF
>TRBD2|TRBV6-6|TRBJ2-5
CASRPRTSGGWNEQYF
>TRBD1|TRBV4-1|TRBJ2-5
CASSQVTGKETQYF
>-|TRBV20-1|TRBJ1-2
CSSSSQGDYGYTF
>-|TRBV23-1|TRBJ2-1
CASSQPGPHHDEQFF